Sequencing of this TCR beta chain was carried out in a study of blood T cell repertoires in COVID-19 (dated by TCRdb to the early 2020s). About the investigation overall: Samples from collaborators originated in the United States, Italy and Spain and spanned both the acute and convalescent phases of COVID-19. The material from the prospective study consisted of cDNA or gDNA derived from T cells, B-cell-depleted T cells, or PBMCs. Deeply sampled blood TCRbeta repertoires from subjects exposed to, actively infected with, or recovered from COVID-19 were included in the dataset. The repertoires were made available in a free public database intended to serve as a resource for research on the immune response to SARS-CoV-2. Samples came from the ongoing ImmuneRACE study (first 160 participants) plus 1,254 subjects from 6 global collaborators. The sample metadata nearly always contained a de-identified subject ID, COVID-19 status, age in years and sex. HLA class I and class II types, where available, came from metadata supplied by the sample provider rather than from assay-based typing. What the study reported, not specific to this receptor: The quantity of clinical and demographic metadata differed by source and by participant and was supplied without curation.

Collaborating institutions collected whole blood in K2EDTA tubes following their own protocols. For TCRbeta analysis, collaborators shipped samples as frozen whole blood, isolated PBMCs, or DNA extracted from either of those sample types. TCRbeta CDR3 regions were amplified from genomic DNA using the immunoSEQ Assay, a bias-controlled multiplex PCR. Per the source publication's procedure: The number of nucleated cells in each sample was estimated by amplification of reference gene primers within the assay. To quantify the absolute abundance of each unique TCRbeta CDR3 rearrangement, sequence reads were collapsed and filtered. For each sample, productive Simpson clonality was calculated as the square root of Simpson's diversity index across productive rearrangements. TCRdb holds this immuneACCESS table with in-frame rearrangements only. Some clones are missing; in checked studies, unresolved V genes explain under half, and the rest has no known cause. D and trimming were read from the DNA, whereas the V and J calls and clone size are those reported in that table. Within this sample are roughly 190,000 clones, with more than 85% of them counted one time only. 1.1% of the sample is held by the ten biggest clonotypes.

The CDR3 runs 16 residues from the cysteine to the phenylalanine. The read is trimmed to its CDR3 DNA, 48 bases read in frame from base 1. V is cut by 2 bases and J by 0 bases, and the space between the germline ends is 11 bases. CDR1 and CDR2 (KGHDR, SFDVKD) derive from the germline V gene. Worth noting for this clone: What antigen it recognizes has not been identified. No clone much larger than this one lies a single base away; base qualities are absent.

The receptor was isolated from a man between 25 and 39 years old with acute or convalescent COVID-19. Sequenced input: peripheral blood. The chain employs TRBV24-1 and TRBJ2-3, with a tentative D gene TRBD2 over 6 matching bases. The DNA reads TGTGCCACCAGTGATTATGTAGCGGCTAGCACAGATACGCAGTATTTT. It is translated as CATSDYVAASTDTQYF.